This is a list of T cell receptor beta chains from one sample in a study of blood T cell repertoires in COVID-19. TCRdb's copy holds only in-frame clones and misses some; the assay was immunoSEQ multiplex PCR. The sample carries 200,000 to 250,000 clones, roughly 86% recorded once. Sequenced sample: peripheral blood. The receptors shown here come from a woman aged 25 to 39 who had recovered from COVID-19. The CDR3 runs from the conserved cysteine through the conserved F or W. A D gene is named only where the DNA matches it firmly. Size values are once, few and many counts, or a class for expanded clones, and some rows have none.

CASSLHSGAGTDTQYF	TGTGCCAGCAGCTTACACTCAGGGGCTGGCACAGATACGCAGTATTTT	NA	TRBV7-3	TRBJ2-3	NA
CASSLGAGLDTDTQYF	TGTGCCAGCAGCTTAGGGGCGGGGTTAGACACAGATACGCAGTATTTT	NA	TRBV7-3	TRBJ2-3	NA
CASSRTGGRFNTGELFF	TGTGCCAGCAGCCGGACAGGGGGCCGATTTAACACCGGGGAGCTGTTTTTT	TRBD1	TRBV5-5	TRBJ2-2	NA
CASSSGGDGTQYF	TGTGCCAGCAGCTCGGGGGGCGACGGGACCCAGTACTTC	NA	TRBV7-2	TRBJ2-5	NA
CASSLGLAGLEQFF	TGTGCCAGCAGTTTAGGGCTAGCGGGGCTTGAGCAGTTCTTC	TRBD2	TRBV27	TRBJ2-1	once
CSVLLAGGNIQYF	TGCAGCGTGCTGCTAGCGGGGGGAAACATTCAGTACTTC	TRBD2	TRBV29-1	TRBJ2-4	NA
CASSLFGVETQYF	TGTGCCAGCAGCTTGTTCGGGGTTGAGACCCAGTACTTC	NA	TRBV5-4	TRBJ2-5	NA
CASSVGTSGPLSSYNEQFF	TGTGCCAGCAGCGTCGGGACTAGCGGCCCTCTAAGCTCCTACAATGAGCAGTTCTTC	TRBD2	TRBV7-6	TRBJ2-1	NA
CASSEWRGEGTDTQYF	TGTGCCAGCAGTGAATGGCGGGGCGAGGGCACAGATACGCAGTATTTT	NA	TRBV2	TRBJ2-3	NA
CASSYTGGAYEQYF	TGTGCCAGCAGTTATACCGGGGGGGCCTACGAGCAGTACTTC	TRBD2	TRBV6-2/TRBV6-3	TRBJ2-7	NA
CASKTGVSPLHF	TGTGCCAGCAAAACAGGGGTTTCACCCCTCCACTTT	TRBD1	TRBV27	TRBJ1-6	few
CASKARGGSYGYTF	TGCGCCAGCAAGGCCCGGGGGGGGAGCTATGGCTACACCTTC	NA	TRBV5-1	TRBJ1-2	once
CASSYTPQSKNTEAFF	TGTGCCAGCAGTTACACCCCACAGAGCAAGAACACTGAAGCTTTCTTT	NA	TRBV6-2/TRBV6-3	TRBJ1-1	NA
CASSLAPGLYEQYF	TGCGCCAGCAGCTTGGCCCCTGGGCTTTACGAGCAGTACTTC	NA	TRBV5-1	TRBJ2-7	NA
CASSQTYTAAFF	TGTGCCAGCAGCCAGACTTACACGGCGGCTTTCTTT	NA	TRBV3-1/TRBV3-2	TRBJ1-1	NA
CASRGQGVEGGYTF	TGTGCCAGCAGGGGACAGGGGGTGGAAGGTGGCTACACCTTC	TRBD1	TRBV7-3	TRBJ1-2	NA
CASSLSEMRGLRDSPLHF	TGTGCCAGCAGTTTATCCGAAATGAGGGGACTTCGCGATTCACCCCTCCACTTT	NA	TRBV27	TRBJ1-6	NA
CASSLAGGLAHNEQFF	TGTGCCAGCAGCTTAGCGGGGGGGCTCGCACACAATGAGCAGTTCTTC	NA	TRBV7-9	TRBJ2-1	NA
CAISPGAGEANTEAFF	TGTGCCATCAGCCCCGGAGCCGGGGAAGCGAACACTGAAGCTTTCTTT	NA	TRBV10-3	TRBJ1-1	NA
CASSLQGAPGQPQHF	TGCGCCAGCAGCCTACAGGGGGCGCCGGGTCAGCCCCAGCATTTT	TRBD1	TRBV5-1	TRBJ1-5	once
CASSLLAGAYNEQFF	TGTGCCAGCAGCTTACTAGCGGGGGCTTACAATGAGCAGTTCTTC	TRBD2	TRBV7-3	TRBJ2-1	many
CASSFTEETQYF	TGTGCCAGCAGCTTTACGGAAGAGACCCAGTACTTC	NA	TRBV5-5	TRBJ2-5	NA
CASSRGRGDQPQHF	TGTGCCAGCAGCCGGGGGAGGGGGGATCAGCCCCAGCATTTT	NA	TRBV27	TRBJ1-5	NA
CASSPGQGDYMNTEAFF	TGTGCCAGCAGCCCGGGACAGGGGGACTACATGAACACTGAAGCTTTCTTT	TRBD1	TRBV7-9	TRBJ1-1	NA
CASSVTGISPLHF	TGTGCCAGCAGTGTTACAGGGATTTCACCCCTCCACTTT	NA	TRBV12-3/TRBV12-4	TRBJ1-6	once
CATLSGLRGTQYF	TGTGCCACCTTAAGTGGCCTCCGAGGTACGCAGTATTTT	NA	TRBV15	TRBJ2-3	NA
CAWSVPGIRGTEAFF	TGTGCCTGGAGTGTACCGGGTATCCGTGGCACTGAAGCTTTCTTT	NA	TRBV30	TRBJ1-1	NA
CASSPNVQDPLHF	TGTGCCAGCAGTCCAAACGTTCAGGATCCCCTCCACTTT	NA	TRBV6-2/TRBV6-3	TRBJ1-6	NA
CATSDFPSRESSYNEQFF	TGTGCCACCAGTGATTTCCCTTCCAGGGAAAGCTCCTACAATGAGCAGTTCTTC	NA	TRBV24-1	TRBJ2-1	NA
CASSFPGGGRVTDTQYF	TGTGCCAGCAGCTTCCCCGGCGGGGGGCGGGTCACAGATACGCAGTATTTT	TRBD2	TRBV13	TRBJ2-3	NA
CASSSTRNTEAFF	TGTGCCAGCAGCTCCACGAGGAACACTGAAGCTTTCTTT	NA	TRBV6-5	TRBJ1-1	NA
CASSLRWQASTDTQYF	TGTGCCAGCAGCTTGAGGTGGCAGGCTAGCACAGATACGCAGTATTTT	NA	TRBV5-5	TRBJ2-3	NA
CASSQLAGADTQYF	TGCGCCAGCAGCCAACTAGCGGGGGCAGATACGCAGTATTTT	TRBD2	TRBV4-3	TRBJ2-3	NA
CASSLSGTTNYGYTF	TGTGCCAGCAGCTTAAGTGGGACAACTAACTATGGCTACACCTTC	NA	TRBV11-2	TRBJ1-2	NA
CALGDREGDTQYF	TGTGCGCTGGGAGACAGGGAAGGAGATACGCAGTATTTT	TRBD1	TRBV15	TRBJ2-3	NA
CASSLELTMYF	TGTGCCAGCAGCCTAGAACTGACTATGTACTTC	NA	TRBV7-9	TRBJ2-5	NA
CSVDLTGGGYLNSPLHF	TGCAGCGTTGATTTAACAGGGGGCGGGTATTTGAATTCACCCCTCCACTTT	TRBD1	TRBV29-1	TRBJ1-6	NA
CASSVETGGDPLDTEAFF	TGTGCCAGCAGCGTCGAGACAGGGGGAGACCCCTTGGACACTGAAGCTTTCTTT	TRBD1	TRBV9	TRBJ1-1	NA
CASKTSGDTDTQYF	TGTGCCAGCAAGACTAGCGGGGACACAGATACGCAGTATTTT	TRBD2	TRBV6-4	TRBJ2-3	NA
CASSVVPVYGYTF	TGTGCCAGCAGCGTAGTGCCGGTCTATGGCTACACCTTC	NA	TRBV9	TRBJ1-2	NA
CASRPSRAMSNQPQHF	TGTGCCAGCAGGCCTAGTCGAGCGATGAGCAATCAGCCCCAGCATTTT	NA	TRBV2	TRBJ1-5	NA
CAISATGGESYEQYF	TGTGCCATCAGTGCGACAGGGGGCGAGTCCTACGAGCAGTACTTC	TRBD1	TRBV10-3	TRBJ2-7	once
CASSQALAVTVETQYF	TGCGCCAGCAGCCAAGCTCTAGCGGTGACTGTGGAGACCCAGTACTTC	TRBD2	TRBV4-1	TRBJ2-5	NA
CASSESSLFKQYF	TGCGCCAGCAGTGAGTCGAGTTTGTTCAAGCAGTACTTC	NA	TRBV10-2	TRBJ2-7	NA
CASSIAGGTYEQYF	TGTGCCAGTAGTATAGCCGGGGGGACCTACGAGCAGTACTTC	TRBD2	TRBV19	TRBJ2-7	NA
CASSQESLRSSLMRETQYF	TGTGCCAGCAGCCAAGAGAGTCTTCGGAGCAGTCTCATGCGGGAGACCCAGTACTTC	NA	TRBV4-2	TRBJ2-5	NA
CAWSASNSPLHF	TGTGCCTGGAGTGCTAGTAATTCACCCCTCCACTTT	NA	TRBV30	TRBJ1-6	NA
CASSLLGGPGNTIYF	TGCGCCAGCAGCTTGTTGGGAGGGCCTGGAAACACCATATATTTT	NA	TRBV5-1	TRBJ1-3	NA
CASSLDQGVEKLFF	TGTGCCAGCAGCTTAGATCAGGGTGTCGAAAAACTGTTTTTT	NA	TRBV7-2	TRBJ1-4	NA
CASRVNVLDTETQYF	TGCGCCAGCAGGGTGAACGTTCTGGACACAGAGACCCAGTACTTC	NA	TRBV5-1	TRBJ2-5	NA
CASIGGASTDTQYF	TGTGCCAGCATTGGTGGGGCTAGCACAGATACGCAGTATTTT	NA	TRBV7-8	TRBJ2-3	NA
CASSYRLGGKNEQFF	TGTGCCAGCAGCTACAGGTTGGGGGGTAAAAATGAGCAGTTCTTC	NA	TRBV7-3	TRBJ2-1	NA
CASSFPGQGINTEAFF	TGCGCCAGCAGCTTTCCTGGACAGGGGATCAACACTGAAGCTTTCTTT	TRBD1	TRBV5-1	TRBJ1-1	NA
CASSQDTDLYNEQFF	TGTGCCAGCAGCCAAGACACTGACTTGTACAATGAGCAGTTCTTC	NA	TRBV3-1/TRBV3-2	TRBJ2-1	NA
CASSAQTGTGEFF	TGTGCCAGCTCAGCTCAAACCGGGACGGGGGAGTTCTTC	NA	TRBV18	TRBJ2-1	NA
CASRTGTGHNEQFF	TGTGCCAGCAGAACCGGGACAGGTCACAATGAGCAGTTCTTC	TRBD1	TRBV11-2	TRBJ2-1	NA
CSASVPFVVATEAFF	TGCAGTGCTAGTGTTCCTTTTGTGGTTGCGACTGAAGCTTTCTTT	NA	TRBV20-1	TRBJ1-1	NA
CASSPSTRWDTQYF	TGCGCCAGCAGCCCTAGTACTAGATGGGATACGCAGTATTTT	NA	TRBV4-1	TRBJ2-3	NA
CASKAGNREGYGYTF	TGTGCCAGTAAAGCGGGAAACAGGGAGGGCTATGGCTACACCTTC	NA	TRBV19	TRBJ1-2	NA
CASSLRAGELFF	TGTGCCAGCAGCCTTAGAGCCGGGGAGCTGTTTTTT	NA	TRBV11-3	TRBJ2-2	NA